Listed here are 8 T cell receptor beta chains from one sample, sequenced in a study of identical twins. TCRdb used MiXCR to reprocess the 5' RACE reads, holding one entry per CDR3 protein. The sample lists 220,000 or so distinct CDR3 sequences, roughly 7% occurring once. The sample was also reused in another study, on yellow fever vaccine responses in identical twins.

The specimen was memory (CD45RO+) T cells sorted from blood. These receptors were collected from a woman aged 18-30 years in good health.

In this sample, this clonotype turned up many times. The V gene is TRBV9, the J gene TRBJ2-1; D call uncertain. Trimming took 4 bases from V and 0 from J, leaving 8 bases between them. Germline V gene lookup returns CDR1 SGDLS and CDR2 YYNGEE. The CDR3 has 14 residues. Written as DNA, the CDR3 is TGTGCCAGCAGCCCCGAAGCCTCCTACAATGAGCAGTTCTTC. Residues: CASSPEASYNEQFF. The full variable domain, rest sourced from reference TRBV9 and TRBJ2-1, is DSGVTQTPKHLITATGQRVTLRCSPRSGDLSVYWYQQSLDQGLQFLIQYYNGEERAKGNILERFSAQQFPDLHSELNLSSLELGDSALYFCASSPEASYNEQFFGPGTRLTVL.

The chain joins TRBV6-2 or TRBV6-3 to TRBJ2-2; D perhaps matches TRBD1 (6 bases). Germline V gene lookup returns CDR1 MNHEY and CDR2 SVGEGT. V was cut by 5 bases and J by 6 bases, with 13 bases left in between. The CDR3 is 14 residues long. The CDR3 here is CASSPSPGAGELFF. The CDR3 nucleotides read TGTGCCAGCAGTCCCTCCCCAGGGGCCGGGGAGCTGTTTTTT.

The rearrangement joins TRBV15 to TRBJ1-5; 9 bases match TRBD1. From germline, CDR1 is LNHNV and CDR2 YYDKDF (reference sequence). This CDR3 spans 15 amino acids. J was trimmed by 4 bases and V by 4 bases; bases with no gene match: 5. The CDR3 DNA reads TGTGCCACCAGCATTTGGGACAGGGAAAATCAGCCCCAGCATTTT. It codes for CATSIWDRENQPQHF.

This clonotype was seen at least ten times. The V gene is TRBV6-2 or TRBV6-3, the J gene TRBJ2-3, with 12 bases identical to TRBD1. J lost 6 bases, V lost 11 bases, and 9 bases had no gene match. The CDR3 contains 14 residues. Germline V gene data show CDR1 as MNHEY and CDR2 as SVGEGT. The CDR3 sequence is CASSGTGGADTQYF. For the CDR3, the DNA is TGTGCCTCGTCGGGGACAGGGGGCGCCGATACGCAGTATTTT.

This chain uses TRBV28 with TRBJ1-5; the D is unclear. This CDR3 is 12 amino acids long. V was clipped by 8 bases and J by 11 bases, with 16 bases between them. In germline, CDR1 is MDHEN, CDR2 SYDVKM. This CDR3 reads CASPVRKATQHF. CDR3 DNA: TGTGCCAGCCCTGTCCGAAAGGCGACCCAGCATTTT. The whole variable domain, remainder taken from reference TRBV28 and TRBJ1-5, is DVKVTQSSRYLVKRTGEKVFLECVQDMDHENMFWYRQDPGLGLRLIYFSYDVKMKEKGDIPEGYSVSREKKERFSLILESASTNQTSMYLCASPVRKATQHFGDGTRLSIL.

In this sample, this clonotype turned up many times. The chain carries TRBV18 and TRBJ2-3; D might be TRBD1 (5 bases). Per germline, CDR1 KGHSH and CDR2 LQKENI. Between the trimmed V and J ends, which lost 2 bases and 2 bases, there was a span of 11 bases. CDR3 length: 15 amino acids. This CDR3 is CASSPDSRLTDTQYF. DNA of the CDR3: TGTGCCAGCTCACCAGACAGTCGACTCACAGATACGCAGTATTTT. The full variable domain, completed using reference TRBV18 and TRBJ2-3, is NAGVMQNPRHLVRRRGQEARLRCSPMKGHSHVYWYRQLPEEGLKFMVYLQKENIIDESGMPKERFSAEFPKEGPSILRIQQVVRGDSAAYFCASSPDSRLTDTQYFGPGTRLTVL.

This clonotype has ten or more counts. The gene calls are TRBV4-1 and TRBJ1-1; a weak D match, TRBD1 (5 bases). Trimming left V 0 bases short and J 4 bases short, with 12 bases between. In germline, CDR1 is MGHRA, CDR2 YSYEKL. The CDR3 spans 15 residues. The CDR3 is CASSQDSNGGTEAFF. The CDR3 DNA reads TGCGCCAGCAGCCAAGATTCCAATGGGGGCACTGAAGCTTTCTTT.

The rearrangement joins TRBV7-2 to TRBJ1-5; maybe TRBD1 (5 bases). V lost 5 bases and J 0 bases, leaving 8 bases between the germline ends. Germline V CDR1 and CDR2: SGHTA, FQGNSA. The CDR3 has 14 amino acids. CDR3 sequence reads: CASSEQVSNQPQHF. The CDR3 nucleotides are TGTGCCAGCAGCGAACAGGTTAGCAATCAGCCCCAGCATTTT.